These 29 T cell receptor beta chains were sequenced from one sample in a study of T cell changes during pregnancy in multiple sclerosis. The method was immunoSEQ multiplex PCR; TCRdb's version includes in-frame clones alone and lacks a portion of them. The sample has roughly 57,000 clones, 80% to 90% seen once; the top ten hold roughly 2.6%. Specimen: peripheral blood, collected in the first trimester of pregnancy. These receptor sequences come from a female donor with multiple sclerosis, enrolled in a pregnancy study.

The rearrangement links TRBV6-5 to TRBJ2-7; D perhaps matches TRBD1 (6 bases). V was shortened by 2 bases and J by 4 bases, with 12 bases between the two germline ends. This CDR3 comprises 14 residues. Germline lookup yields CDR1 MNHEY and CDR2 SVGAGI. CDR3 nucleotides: TGTGCCAGCAGTTACGCGAAAACAGGGTACGAGCAGTACTTC. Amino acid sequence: CASSYAKTGYEQYF.

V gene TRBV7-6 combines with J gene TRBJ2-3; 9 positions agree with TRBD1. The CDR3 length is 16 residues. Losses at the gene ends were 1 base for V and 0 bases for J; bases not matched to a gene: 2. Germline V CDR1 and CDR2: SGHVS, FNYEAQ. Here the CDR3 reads CASSLGTGVSTDTQYF. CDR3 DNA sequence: TGTGCCAGCAGCTTAGGGACAGGGGTTAGCACAGATACGCAGTATTTT.

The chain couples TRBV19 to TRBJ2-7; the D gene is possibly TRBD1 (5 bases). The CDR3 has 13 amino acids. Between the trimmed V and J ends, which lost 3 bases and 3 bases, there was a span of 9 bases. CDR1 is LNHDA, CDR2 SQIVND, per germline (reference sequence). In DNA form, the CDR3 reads TGTGCCAGTAGTATCAGGGAATACTACGAGCAGTACTTC. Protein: CASSIREYYEQYF.

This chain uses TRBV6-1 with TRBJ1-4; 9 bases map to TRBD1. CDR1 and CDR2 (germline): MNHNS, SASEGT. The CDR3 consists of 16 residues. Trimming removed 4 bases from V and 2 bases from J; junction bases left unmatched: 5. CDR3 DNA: TGTGCCAGCAGTGTAGGACAGGGGAGTACTAATGAAAAACTGTTTTTT. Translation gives CASSVGQGSTNEKLFF.

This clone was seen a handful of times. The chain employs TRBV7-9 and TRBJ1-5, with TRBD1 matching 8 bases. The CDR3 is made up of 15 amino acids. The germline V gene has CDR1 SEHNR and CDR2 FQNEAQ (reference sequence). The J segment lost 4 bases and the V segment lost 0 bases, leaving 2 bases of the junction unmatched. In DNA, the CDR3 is TGTGCCAGCAGCTTAGCAACAGGGGGGAATCAGCCCCAGCATTTT. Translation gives CASSLATGGNQPQHF.

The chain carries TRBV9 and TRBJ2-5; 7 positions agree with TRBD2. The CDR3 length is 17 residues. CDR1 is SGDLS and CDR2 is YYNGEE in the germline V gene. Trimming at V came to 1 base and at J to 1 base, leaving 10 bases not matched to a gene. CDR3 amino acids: CASSVSSWEGIQETQYF. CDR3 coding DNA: TGTGCCAGCAGCGTATCGTCTTGGGAGGGCATCCAAGAGACCCAGTACTTC.

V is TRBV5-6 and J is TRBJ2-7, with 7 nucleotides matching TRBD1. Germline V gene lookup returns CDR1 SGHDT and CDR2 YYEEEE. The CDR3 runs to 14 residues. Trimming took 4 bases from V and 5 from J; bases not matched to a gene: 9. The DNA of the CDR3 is TGTGCCAGCAGCCAAATACAGGGGTTGCACGAGCAGTACTTC. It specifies CASSQIQGLHEQYF.

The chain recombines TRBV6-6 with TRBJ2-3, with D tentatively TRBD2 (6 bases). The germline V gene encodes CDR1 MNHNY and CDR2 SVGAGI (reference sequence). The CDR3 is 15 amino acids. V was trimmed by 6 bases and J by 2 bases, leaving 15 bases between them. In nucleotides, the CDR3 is TGTGCCAGCAGGCCCGGGACTGGGTCCACAGATACGCAGTATTTT. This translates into CASRPGTGSTDTQYF.

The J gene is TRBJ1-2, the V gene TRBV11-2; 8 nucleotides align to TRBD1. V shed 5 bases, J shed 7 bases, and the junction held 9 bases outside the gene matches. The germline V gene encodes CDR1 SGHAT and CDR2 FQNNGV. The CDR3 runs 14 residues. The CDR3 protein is CASSTLTGVPGYTF. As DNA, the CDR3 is TGTGCCAGCAGCACTCTGACAGGGGTTCCTGGCTACACCTTC.

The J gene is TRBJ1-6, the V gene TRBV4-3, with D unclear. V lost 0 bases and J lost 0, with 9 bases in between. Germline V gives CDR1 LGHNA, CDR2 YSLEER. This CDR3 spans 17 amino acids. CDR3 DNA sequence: TGCGCCAGCAGCCAAGATTCTAGGAGCTCCTATAATTCACCCCTCCACTTT. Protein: CASSQDSRSSYNSPLHF.

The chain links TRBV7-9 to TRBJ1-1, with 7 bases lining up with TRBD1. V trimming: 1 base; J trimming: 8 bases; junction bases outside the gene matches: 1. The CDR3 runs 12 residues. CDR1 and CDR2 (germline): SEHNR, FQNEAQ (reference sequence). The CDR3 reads CASSLEDREAFF. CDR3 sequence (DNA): TGTGCCAGCAGCTTAGAGGACAGGGAAGCTTTCTTT.

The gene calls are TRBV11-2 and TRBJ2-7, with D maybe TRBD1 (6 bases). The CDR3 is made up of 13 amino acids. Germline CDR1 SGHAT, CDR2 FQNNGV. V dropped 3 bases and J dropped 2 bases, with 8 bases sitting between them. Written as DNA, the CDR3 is TGTGCCAGCAGCTTGACAGGTGCCTACGAGCAGTACTTC. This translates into CASSLTGAYEQYF.

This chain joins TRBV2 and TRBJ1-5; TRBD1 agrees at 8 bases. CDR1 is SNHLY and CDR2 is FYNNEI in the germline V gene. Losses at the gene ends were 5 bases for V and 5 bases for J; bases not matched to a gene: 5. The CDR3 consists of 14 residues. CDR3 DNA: TGTGCCAGCAGTCCGGACAGGGCATATCAGCCCCAGCATTTT. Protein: CASSPDRAYQPQHF.

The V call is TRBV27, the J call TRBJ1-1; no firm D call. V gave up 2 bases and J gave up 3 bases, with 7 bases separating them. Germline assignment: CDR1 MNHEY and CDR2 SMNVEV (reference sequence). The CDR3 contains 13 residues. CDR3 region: CASSLHRYTEAFF. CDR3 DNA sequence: TGTGCCAGCAGTTTACACAGATACACTGAAGCTTTCTTT.

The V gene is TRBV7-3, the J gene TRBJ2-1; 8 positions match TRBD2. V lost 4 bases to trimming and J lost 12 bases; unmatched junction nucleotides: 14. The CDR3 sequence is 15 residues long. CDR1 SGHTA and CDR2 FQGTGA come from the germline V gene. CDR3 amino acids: CASSSDGTSKMRQFF. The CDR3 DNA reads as TGTGCCAGCAGCTCAGATGGGACTAGTAAAATGAGGCAGTTCTTC.

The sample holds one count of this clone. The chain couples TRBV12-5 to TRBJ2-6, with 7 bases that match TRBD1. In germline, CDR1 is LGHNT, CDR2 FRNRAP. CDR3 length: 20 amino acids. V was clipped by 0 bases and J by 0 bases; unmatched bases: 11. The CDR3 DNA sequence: TGTGCTAGTGGTTTGGTACTGGGACAGCTATTTTCCTCTGGGGCCAACGTCCTGACTTTC. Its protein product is CASGLVLGQLFSSGANVLTF. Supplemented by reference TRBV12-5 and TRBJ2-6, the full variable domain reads DARVTQTPRHKVTEMGQEVTMRCQPILGHNTVFWYRQTMMQGLELLAYFRNRAPLDDSGMPKDRFSAEMPDATLATLKIQPSEPRDSAVYFCASGLVLGQLFSSGANVLTFGAGSRLTVL.

CDR3 in amino acids: CASSPGHNYGYTF. CDR3 bases: TGTGCCAGCAGTCCGGGACACAACTATGGCTACACCTTC. This chain uses TRBV6-1 with TRBJ1-2, with D possibly being TRBD1 (6 bases). The CDR3 sequence is 13 residues long. The germline gives CDR1 MNHNS, CDR2 SASEGT. V lost 5 bases and J 2 bases, leaving 9 bases between the germline ends.

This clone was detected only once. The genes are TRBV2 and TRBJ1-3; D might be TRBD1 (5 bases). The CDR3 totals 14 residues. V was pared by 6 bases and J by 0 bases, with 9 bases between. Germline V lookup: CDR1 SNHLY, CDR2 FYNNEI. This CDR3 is CASRATVSGNTIYF. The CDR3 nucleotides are TGTGCCAGCAGGGCGACAGTCTCTGGAAACACCATATATTTT.

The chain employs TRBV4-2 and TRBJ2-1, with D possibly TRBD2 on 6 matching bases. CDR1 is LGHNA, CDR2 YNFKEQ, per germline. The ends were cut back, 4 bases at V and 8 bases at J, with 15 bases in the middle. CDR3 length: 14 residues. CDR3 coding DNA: TGTGCCAGCAGCCGGGACTCAAAGTCGGATGAGCAGTTCTTC. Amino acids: CASSRDSKSDEQFF.

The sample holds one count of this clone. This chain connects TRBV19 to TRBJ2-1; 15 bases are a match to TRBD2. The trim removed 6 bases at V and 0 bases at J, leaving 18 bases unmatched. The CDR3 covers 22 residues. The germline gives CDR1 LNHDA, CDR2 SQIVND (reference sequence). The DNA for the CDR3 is TGTGCCAGTAGCATCACACCCCTACCGGGACTAGCGGGAGGTCTCTCCTACAATGAGCAGTTCTTC. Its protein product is CASSITPLPGLAGGLSYNEQFF.

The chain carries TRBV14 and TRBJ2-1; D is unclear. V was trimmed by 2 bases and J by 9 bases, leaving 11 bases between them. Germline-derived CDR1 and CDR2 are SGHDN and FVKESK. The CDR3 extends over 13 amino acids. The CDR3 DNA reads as TGTGCCAGCAGCCAAACTCCCAATCTTGAGCAGTTCTTC. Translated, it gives CASSQTPNLEQFF.

The CDR3 nucleotides are TGTGCCAGCAGCCCCGCTGGGAGGGGTTTAGACTATGGCTACACCTTC. Encoded protein: CASSPAGRGLDYGYTF. The chain employs TRBV7-9 and TRBJ1-2; tentative D call: TRBD1 (5 bases). The CDR3 runs to 16 residues. The V and J ends lost 5 bases and 3 bases respectively, with 19 bases between them. CDR1 is SEHNR and CDR2 is FQNEAQ in the germline V gene (reference sequence).

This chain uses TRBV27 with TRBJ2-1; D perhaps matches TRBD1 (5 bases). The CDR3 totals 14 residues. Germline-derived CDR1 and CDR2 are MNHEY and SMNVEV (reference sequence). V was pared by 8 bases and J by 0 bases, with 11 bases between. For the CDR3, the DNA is TGTGCCAGCGGCCCAGGGAACTCCTACAATGAGCAGTTCTTC. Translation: CASGPGNSYNEQFF.

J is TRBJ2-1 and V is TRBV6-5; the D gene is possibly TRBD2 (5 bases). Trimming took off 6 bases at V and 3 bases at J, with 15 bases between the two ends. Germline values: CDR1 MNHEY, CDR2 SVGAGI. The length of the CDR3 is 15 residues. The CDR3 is CASRALAERYNEQFF. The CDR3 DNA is TGTGCCAGCAGGGCGCTAGCAGAGCGCTACAATGAGCAGTTCTTC.

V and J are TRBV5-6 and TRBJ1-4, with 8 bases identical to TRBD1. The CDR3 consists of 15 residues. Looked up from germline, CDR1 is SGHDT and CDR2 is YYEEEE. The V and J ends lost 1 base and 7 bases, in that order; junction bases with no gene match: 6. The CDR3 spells CASSLPRTGFEKLFF. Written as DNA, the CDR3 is TGTGCCAGCAGCTTGCCCAGGACAGGGTTTGAAAAACTGTTTTTT.

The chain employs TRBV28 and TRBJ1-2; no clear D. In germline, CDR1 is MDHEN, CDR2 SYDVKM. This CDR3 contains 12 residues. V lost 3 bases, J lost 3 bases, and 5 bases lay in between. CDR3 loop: CASSFTDYGYTF. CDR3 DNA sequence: TGTGCCAGCAGTTTTACGGACTATGGCTACACCTTC.

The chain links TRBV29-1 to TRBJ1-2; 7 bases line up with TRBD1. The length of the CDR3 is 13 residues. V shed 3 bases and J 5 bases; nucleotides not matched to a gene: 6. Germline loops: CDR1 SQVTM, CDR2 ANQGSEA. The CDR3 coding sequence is TGCAGCGTTGAGAACAGGGGAGGTTATGGCTACACCTTC. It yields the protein CSVENRGGYGYTF.

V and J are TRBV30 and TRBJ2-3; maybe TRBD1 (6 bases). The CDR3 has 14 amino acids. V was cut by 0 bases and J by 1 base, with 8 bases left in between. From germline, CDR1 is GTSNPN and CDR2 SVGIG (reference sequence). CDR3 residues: CAWSVQGGTDTQYF. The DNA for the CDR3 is TGTGCCTGGAGTGTACAGGGAGGCACAGATACGCAGTATTTT. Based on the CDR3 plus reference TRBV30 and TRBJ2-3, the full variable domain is SQTIHQWPATLVQPVGSPLSLECTVEGTSNPNLYWYRQAAGRGLQLLFYSVGIGQISSEVPQNLSASRPQDRQFILSSKKLLLSDSGFYLCAWSVQGGTDTQYFGPGTRLTVL.

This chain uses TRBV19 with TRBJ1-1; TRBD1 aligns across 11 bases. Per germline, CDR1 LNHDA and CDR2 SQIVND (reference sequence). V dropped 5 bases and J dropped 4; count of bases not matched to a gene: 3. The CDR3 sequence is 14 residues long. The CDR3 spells CASSQGTGGTEAFF. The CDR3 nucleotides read TGTGCCAGTAGTCAGGGGACAGGGGGCACTGAAGCTTTCTTT. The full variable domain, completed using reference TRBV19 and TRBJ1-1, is DGGITQSPKYLFRKEGQNVTLSCEQNLNHDAMYWYRQDPGQGLRLIYYSQIVNDFQKGDIAEGYSVSREKKESFPLTVTSAQKNPTAFYLCASSQGTGGTEAFFGQGTRLTVV.